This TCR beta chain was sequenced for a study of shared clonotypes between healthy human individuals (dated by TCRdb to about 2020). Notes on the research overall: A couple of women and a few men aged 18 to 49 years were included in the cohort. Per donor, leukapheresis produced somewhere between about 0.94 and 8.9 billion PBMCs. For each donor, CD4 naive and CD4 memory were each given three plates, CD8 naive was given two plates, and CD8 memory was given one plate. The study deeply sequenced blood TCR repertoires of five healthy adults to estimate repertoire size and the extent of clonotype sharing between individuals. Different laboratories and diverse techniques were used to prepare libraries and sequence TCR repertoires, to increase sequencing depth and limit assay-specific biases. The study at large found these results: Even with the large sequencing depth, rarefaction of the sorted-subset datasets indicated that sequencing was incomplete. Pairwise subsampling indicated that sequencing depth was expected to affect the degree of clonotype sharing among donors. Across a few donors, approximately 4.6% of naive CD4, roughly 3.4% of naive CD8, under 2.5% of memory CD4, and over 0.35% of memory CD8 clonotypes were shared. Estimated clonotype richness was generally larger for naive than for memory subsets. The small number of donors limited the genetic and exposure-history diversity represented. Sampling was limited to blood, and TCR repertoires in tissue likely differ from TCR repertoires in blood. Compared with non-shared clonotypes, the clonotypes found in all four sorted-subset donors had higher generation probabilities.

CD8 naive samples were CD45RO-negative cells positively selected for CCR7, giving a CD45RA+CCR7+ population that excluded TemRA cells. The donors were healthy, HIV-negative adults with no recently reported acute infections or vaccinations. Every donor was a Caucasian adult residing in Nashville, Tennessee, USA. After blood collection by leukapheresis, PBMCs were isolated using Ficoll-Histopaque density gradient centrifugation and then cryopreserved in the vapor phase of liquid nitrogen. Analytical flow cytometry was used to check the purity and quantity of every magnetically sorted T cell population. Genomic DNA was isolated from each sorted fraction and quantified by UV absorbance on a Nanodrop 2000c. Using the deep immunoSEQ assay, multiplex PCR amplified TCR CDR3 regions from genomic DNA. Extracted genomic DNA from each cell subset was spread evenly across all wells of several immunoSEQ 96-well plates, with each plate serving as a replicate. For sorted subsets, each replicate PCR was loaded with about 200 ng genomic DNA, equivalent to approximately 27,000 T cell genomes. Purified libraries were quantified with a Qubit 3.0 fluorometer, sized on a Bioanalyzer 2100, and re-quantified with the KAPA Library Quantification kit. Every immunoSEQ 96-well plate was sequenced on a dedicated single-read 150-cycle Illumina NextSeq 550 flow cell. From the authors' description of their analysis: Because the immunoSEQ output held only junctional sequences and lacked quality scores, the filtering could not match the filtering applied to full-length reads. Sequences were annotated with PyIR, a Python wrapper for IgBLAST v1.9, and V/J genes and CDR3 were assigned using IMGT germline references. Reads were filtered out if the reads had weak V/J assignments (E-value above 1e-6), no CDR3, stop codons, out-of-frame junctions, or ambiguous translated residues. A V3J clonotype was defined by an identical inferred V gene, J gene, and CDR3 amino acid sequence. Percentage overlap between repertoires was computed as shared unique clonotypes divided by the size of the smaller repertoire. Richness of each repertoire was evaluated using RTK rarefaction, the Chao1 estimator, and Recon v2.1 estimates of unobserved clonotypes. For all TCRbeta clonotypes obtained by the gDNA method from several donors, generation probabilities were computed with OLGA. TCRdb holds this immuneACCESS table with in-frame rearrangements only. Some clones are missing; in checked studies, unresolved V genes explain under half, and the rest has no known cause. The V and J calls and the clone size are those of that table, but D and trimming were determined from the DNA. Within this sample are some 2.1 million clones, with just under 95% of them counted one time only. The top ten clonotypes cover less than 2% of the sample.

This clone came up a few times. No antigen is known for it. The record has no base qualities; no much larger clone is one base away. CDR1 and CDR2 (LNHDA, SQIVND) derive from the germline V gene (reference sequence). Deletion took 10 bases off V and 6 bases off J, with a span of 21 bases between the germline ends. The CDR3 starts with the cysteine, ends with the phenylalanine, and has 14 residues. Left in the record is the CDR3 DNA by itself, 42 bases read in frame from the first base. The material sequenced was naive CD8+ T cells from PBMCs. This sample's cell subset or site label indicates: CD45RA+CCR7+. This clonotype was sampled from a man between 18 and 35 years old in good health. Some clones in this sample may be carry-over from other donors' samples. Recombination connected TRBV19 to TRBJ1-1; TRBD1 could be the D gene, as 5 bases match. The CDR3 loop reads CATLPWGGAPEAFF. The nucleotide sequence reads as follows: TGTGCCACCCTCCCCTGGGGGGGTGCCCCTGAAGCTTTCTTT.